Following are 18 T cell receptor beta chains from one sample sequenced in a study of cytomegalovirus exposure and HLA in healthy donors (dated by TCRdb to about 2017). The receptor library was made with the immunoSEQ multiplex PCR assay. The multiplex PCR relied on a mix of 60 forward primers for TCR Vbeta segments and 13 reverse primers for TCR Jbeta segments. TCRdb took over this immuneACCESS table, retaining in-frame rearrangements with V and J assigned. Such tables are incomplete; in checked studies, under half of the missing clones stem from an unresolved V gene, and the remainder is unexplained. The sample records fewer than 120,000 clones, roughly 80% of which are singletons. The top ten constitute roughly 6.2% of the sample. Sequencing input: PBMCs. The receptor source for this set is a man aged 25 to 40 in good health and CMV-seropositive.

The chain carries TRBV19 and TRBJ2-2, with unresolved D. There are 11 residues in the CDR3. Germline-derived CDR1 and CDR2 are LNHDA and SQIVND (reference sequence). V was clipped by 9 bases and J by 7 bases, with 9 bases between them. The CDR3 region is CASPIGGELFF. The CDR3 DNA reads TGTGCCAGCCCCATCGGCGGGGAGCTGTTTTTT.

This chain uses TRBV10-3 with TRBJ2-7; D call uncertain. Trimming stripped 6 bases from V and 3 bases from J, with 9 bases between. The CDR3 sequence is 12 residues long. Germline loops: CDR1 ENHRY, CDR2 SYGVKD. CDR3 DNA sequence: TGTGCCATCAGCTCGAACTACTACGAGCAGTACTTC. Its protein is CAISSNYYEQYF.

The chain has TRBV7-3 and TRBJ1-6; D is perhaps TRBD1 (5 bases). Germline CDR1 and CDR2: SGHTA and FQGTGA. This CDR3 spans 13 amino acids. Trimming pared 4 bases from V and 11 bases from J, leaving 12 bases between. The DNA for the CDR3 is TGTGCCAGCAGCTACCAGGGTAGTACACCCCTCCACTTT. Its protein is CASSYQGSTPLHF.

This clone was detected once. The gene calls are TRBV25-1 and TRBJ2-7, with D tentatively TRBD2 (6 bases). Trimming cost V 4 bases and J 4 bases, with 14 bases left between them. Germline values: CDR1 MGHDK, CDR2 SYGVNS. This CDR3 has 14 amino acids. The CDR3 sequence: CASSVTGTAYEQYF. The DNA of the CDR3 is TGTGCCAGCAGTGTAACCGGGACTGCTTACGAGCAGTACTTC.

This chain uses TRBV25-1 with TRBJ2-5, with 13 bases identical to TRBD2. From germline, CDR1 is MGHDK and CDR2 SYGVNS. This CDR3 spans 16 amino acids. Losses at the gene ends were 5 bases for V and 1 base for J; bases not matched to a gene: 4. The CDR3 nucleotides read TGTGCCAGCAGTACAGGACTAGCGGGGGTCCAAGAGACCCAGTACTTC. Amino acid sequence: CASSTGLAGVQETQYF.

V is TRBV9 and J is TRBJ2-7; no clear D gene. CDR1 is SGDLS and CDR2 is YYNGEE in the germline V gene. The CDR3 is 15 residues long. V shed 3 bases and J shed 3 bases, with 16 bases lying between them. This CDR3 is CASSAEPRSLYEQYF. The CDR3 DNA reads as TGTGCCAGCAGCGCCGAACCTCGGTCCCTCTACGAGCAGTACTTC.

As concerns this clone: At one end, the junction sequence differs from germline, possibly due to a read error. This sequence joins TRBV7-7 and TRBJ2-7, with 10 nucleotides matching TRBD1. CDR3 length: 16 residues. CDR1 and CDR2 (germline): SSHAT, FNYEAQ (reference sequence). The CDR3 sequence: CASSPRDRGDFIEQYF. The CDR3 bases are TGTGCTAGCAGCCCGCGGGACAGGGGCGATTTCATCGAGCAGTACTTC.

The chain is built from TRBV11-2 and TRBJ2-3; tentative D call: TRBD2 (7 bases). Looked up from germline, CDR1 is SGHAT and CDR2 is FQNNGV. V lost 3 bases and J lost 0, with 13 bases in between. This CDR3 is 16 amino acids long. CDR3 protein: CASSLVGGLSTDTQYF. The DNA of the CDR3 is TGTGCCAGCAGCTTGGTGGGGGGGCTAAGCACAGATACGCAGTATTTT.

Remarks on this clone: One end of the junction fails to match germline, which may point to a read error. This chain links TRBV7-7 with TRBJ2-2; weak D call: TRBD2 (6 bases). The CDR3 totals 14 residues. From germline, CDR1 is SSHAT and CDR2 FNYEAQ (reference sequence). Here the CDR3 reads CASSLKGEVGELFF. As DNA, the CDR3 is TGTGCTAGCAGCTTAAAAGGGGAGGTCGGGGAGCTGTTTTTT. The full variable domain, with the rest looked up from reference TRBV7-7 and TRBJ2-2, is GAGVSQSPRYKVTKRGQDVTLRCDPISSHATLYWYQQALGQGPEFLTYFNYEAQPDKSGLPSDRFSAERPEGSISTLTIQRTEQRDSAMYRCASSLKGEVGELFFGEGSRLTVL.

The chain joins TRBV25-1 to TRBJ2-3, with 7 nucleotides matching TRBD2. V dropped 6 bases and J dropped 4; count of bases not matched to a gene: 7. Looked up from germline, CDR1 is MGHDK and CDR2 is SYGVNS. The CDR3 consists of 14 residues. The chain's CDR3 is CASRLASGADTQYF. The CDR3 DNA reads as TGTGCCAGCAGGTTGGCTAGCGGTGCAGATACGCAGTATTTT.

The rearrangement links TRBV19 to TRBJ1-1; D gene ambiguous. The CDR3 contains 15 residues. Germline loops: CDR1 LNHDA, CDR2 SQIVND (reference sequence). V gave up 5 bases and J gave up 1 base, with 14 bases separating them. CDR3 amino acids: CASSPNPGSNTEAFF. The CDR3 DNA sequence: TGTGCCAGTAGTCCCAACCCGGGTTCGAACACTGAAGCTTTCTTT.

The V call is TRBV27, the J call TRBJ1-6; 12 nucleotides align to TRBD1. CDR1 and CDR2 (germline): MNHEY, SMNVEV (reference sequence). Trimming at V came to 3 bases and at J to 6 bases, leaving 9 bases not matched to a gene. The CDR3 has 18 amino acids. CDR3 bases: TGTGCCAGCAGTTTCGCCTCGGGACAGGGGGCCGGTAATTCACCCCTCCACTTT. Translated: CASSFASGQGAGNSPLHF.

This chain links TRBV19 with TRBJ2-5; tentatively, D is TRBD2 (5 bases). V was shortened by 2 bases and J by 4 bases, with 14 bases between the two germline ends. This CDR3 has 15 residues. Germline CDR1 LNHDA, CDR2 SQIVND (reference sequence). The CDR3 loop reads CASSISRGSGETQYF. The CDR3 region has the DNA TGTGCCAGTAGTATATCACGAGGGAGTGGAGAGACCCAGTACTTC.

V gene TRBV5-1 combines with J gene TRBJ2-3; TRBD2 matches at 8 bases. This CDR3 region has 13 residues. The V gene's germline CDR1 is SGHRS and CDR2 YFSETQ. With 0 bases clipped from V and 8 bases from J, the junction kept 2 bases outside the gene matches. CDR3 amino acids: CASSLVGGGTQYF. As DNA, the CDR3 is TGCGCCAGCAGCTTGGTCGGGGGGGGTACGCAGTATTTT.

This clone was counted once. This chain joins TRBV12-5 and TRBJ1-6; D is ambiguous. The CDR3 contains 19 residues. Germline V gene sequence: CDR1 LGHNT, CDR2 FRNRAP. Trimming stripped 0 bases from V and 0 bases from J, with 15 bases between. The CDR3 DNA sequence: TGTGCTAGTGGTTTGGTAGGCGGGCCCCCAGGCTCCTATAATTCACCCCTCCACTTT. Its protein product is CASGLVGGPPGSYNSPLHF.

The chain joins TRBV19 to TRBJ2-5, with 10 bases identical to TRBD2. The CDR3 sequence is 14 residues long. Germline V gene lookup returns CDR1 LNHDA and CDR2 SQIVND (reference sequence). V trimming: 5 bases; J trimming: 5 bases; junction bases outside the gene matches: 5. The CDR3 reads CASSPRLAGETQYF. CDR3 in DNA: TGTGCCAGTAGTCCCCGACTAGCGGGCGAGACCCAGTACTTC.

This clone was seen a few times. This sequence joins TRBV10-2 and TRBJ2-7; unclear D gene. This CDR3 has 13 residues. Germline V gene lookup returns CDR1 WSHSY and CDR2 SAAADI. The germline V and J ends were trimmed by 3 bases and 3 bases, with 9 bases remaining between them. CDR3 sequence: CASSDSQVYEQYF. The CDR3 DNA sequence: TGCGCCAGCAGTGATAGTCAAGTCTACGAGCAGTACTTC.

The chain is built from TRBV9 and TRBJ2-5; 11 nucleotides agree with TRBD1. The CDR3 is 15 amino acids. After removal of 2 bases from V and 4 bases from J, the junction contained 4 bases not matched to a gene. Germline V gene lookup returns CDR1 SGDLS and CDR2 YYNGEE. CDR3 region: CASSVFGTGGETQYF. In nucleotides, the CDR3 is TGTGCCAGCAGCGTCTTCGGGACAGGGGGAGAGACCCAGTACTTC.